These 5 T cell receptor beta chains originate from one sample sequenced in a study of T-cell reconstitution after alpha-beta-depleted transplantation in children. Unique molecular identifiers tagged the TCRbeta library. MiXCR, run by TCRdb on the PCR reads, gives a single entry per CDR3 protein. The sample includes over 550,000 distinct CDR3 sequences, approximately 10% of them seen just once. Sample: PBMCs from the stem cell graft donor, taken from the stem cell graft. These TCRs come from a human donor who donated a stem cell graft to a child with acute myeloid leukemia.

This clonotype was detected only a few times. The gene calls are TRBV30 and TRBJ1-6; D remains ambiguous. Per germline, CDR1 GTSNPN and CDR2 SVGIG (reference sequence). CDR3 length equals 13 residues. V was shortened by 1 base and J by 7 bases, with 8 bases between the two germline ends. The CDR3 bases are TGTGCCTGGAGTGATGGAAGGAATTCACCCCTCCACTTT. It encodes CAWSDGRNSPLHF.

The table lists this clonotype with many counts. The V call is TRBV4-3, the J call TRBJ2-1, with D perhaps TRBD1 (5 bases). The CDR3 consists of 13 residues. Germline V gene sequence: CDR1 LGHNA, CDR2 YSLEER. V lost 0 bases and J 8 bases, leaving 8 bases between the germline ends. The CDR3 loop reads CASSQDWGDEQFF. The DNA of the CDR3 is TGCGCCAGCAGCCAAGATTGGGGCGATGAGCAGTTCTTC.

This clonotype was seen only a few times. The chain links TRBV20-1 to TRBJ2-1, with D perhaps TRBD1 (7 bases). The CDR3 sequence is 14 residues long. The germline V gene has CDR1 DFQATT and CDR2 SNEGSKA (reference sequence). Trimming removed 5 bases at V and 7 bases at J, with 18 bases between. CDR3 sequence reads: CSAAFRGRSNEQFF. CDR3 in DNA: TGCAGTGCTGCCTTCAGGGGGAGGTCAAATGAGCAGTTCTTC.

The gene calls are TRBV12-3 or TRBV12-4 and TRBJ2-2, with D unresolved. The V and J ends lost 3 bases and 2 bases respectively, with 7 bases between them. The CDR3 consists of 14 residues. DNA for the CDR3: TGTGCCAGCAGTTTGGGCTTCAACACCGGGGAGCTGTTTTTT. Encoded protein: CASSLGFNTGELFF.

About this clonotype: The junction and the germline gene differ at one end; a read error may be behind it. The chain employs TRBV5-1 and TRBJ1-2; no firm D call. Germline lookup yields CDR1 SGHRS and CDR2 YFSETQ. There are 13 residues in the CDR3. The CDR3 region has the DNA TGCGCCATCAGCTTGGAGGTTAACTATGGCTACACCTTC. Its translation is CAISLEVNYGYTF.